A selection of T cell receptor beta chains follows, all from one sample in a study of OX40 agonist ivuxolimab in advanced cancers. Using immunoSEQ multiplex PCR, the repertoire was profiled, and TCRdb retains in-frame clones only, with some absent. The sample holds roughly 58,000 clones, 65% to 85% seen once. The sequenced sample was CD4+ or CD8+ T cells sorted from blood, obtained in a trial of the OX40 agonist ivuxolimab. These receptors came from an adult with an advanced solid tumor such as melanoma, head and neck, liver or kidney cancer. Both conserved end residues are trimmed from each CDR3.

j_call v_call cdr3_aa
TRBJ2-6 TRBV28 ASSLGTGGHLAGANVLT
TRBJ1-1 TRBV7-3 ASSLDRADTEAF
TRBJ2-1 TRBV5-1 ASNFGGPYNEQF
TRBJ2-5 TRBV5-5 ASSERGETQY
TRBJ2-5 TRBV25-1 ASSDRTVQETQY
TRBJ2-7 TRBV5-1 ASSLTLAGGAYEQY
TRBJ2-4 TRBV5-6 ASSSVLADKNIQY
TRBJ2-7 TRBV2 ASSARGPPY
TRBJ1-1 TRBV19 ASSLEGMNTEAF
TRBJ1-2 TRBV27 ASSLFRQGAYGYT
TRBJ1-6 TRBV9 ASSVDGQNSPLH
TRBJ1-2 TRBV29-1 SAMDTNYGYT
TRBJ2-3 TRBV6-5 ASIRGDTQY
TRBJ2-7 TRBV6-1 ASSPMSGGSYEQY
TRBJ1-6 TRBV6-9 ASSSKPQGPIDSPLH
TRBJ1-5 TRBV30 AWSVRSNQPQH
TRBJ2-3 TRBV25-1 ASSVGLAGDTQY
TRBJ2-3 TRBV13 ASRGRGGVGGTDTQY
TRBJ1-6 TRBV27 ASTVTGGDNSPLH
TRBJ1-1 TRBV6-5 ASSLTENTEAF
TRBJ2-7 TRBV2 ASSGKDPAREQY
TRBJ2-5 TRBV6-1 ASSEAETSQY
TRBJ2-3 TRBV10-3 AISARTNQGDTQY
TRBJ2-1 TRBV2 ASSEARLAGEQF